These 25 T cell receptor beta chains were sequenced from one sample in a study of cytomegalovirus exposure and HLA in healthy donors. The PCR was carried out with 60 Vbeta primers and 13 Jbeta primers. Sequencing used immunoSEQ multiplex PCR; TCRdb keeps in-frame clones, though not all of them. The table includes more than 130,000 clones, about 74% detected once. The sample was PBMCs. These receptors were collected from a woman aged 45-60 years in good health and CMV-seronegative.

The CDR3 DNA is TGTGCCATCAGTGTAGAAGAGGCTCAGCCCCAGCATTTT. This codes for CAISVEEAQPQHF. The rearrangement joins TRBV10-3 to TRBJ1-5; D unresolved. V was shortened by 4 bases and J by 6 bases, with 10 bases between the two germline ends. Per germline, CDR1 ENHRY and CDR2 SYGVKD. This CDR3 has 13 amino acids.

Only a few counts were recorded for this clone. The rearrangement links TRBV19 to TRBJ1-1; the match to TRBD1 covers 8 bases. CDR1 is LNHDA and CDR2 is SQIVND in the germline V gene (reference sequence). This CDR3 is 16 amino acids long. Trimming at V came to 5 bases and at J to 1 base, leaving 9 bases not matched to a gene. CDR3 amino acids: CASSVNRQGWNTEAFF. CDR3 DNA: TGTGCCAGTAGTGTAAATCGACAGGGGTGGAACACTGAAGCTTTCTTT.

V and J are TRBV5-4 and TRBJ2-3; 8 bases agree with TRBD1. In germline, CDR1 is SGHNT, CDR2 YYREEE (reference sequence). With V trimmed by 5 bases and J by 2 bases, 10 bases remained unmatched. The CDR3 length is 16 residues. CDR3 sequence reads: CASSSAGTGPTDTQYF. For the CDR3, the DNA is TGTGCCAGCAGTTCTGCCGGGACAGGACCCACAGATACGCAGTATTTT.

Comment on this clone: A read error may account for a junction end that differs from germline. The chain links TRBV7-9 to TRBJ1-4, with D perhaps matching TRBD1 (5 bases). The CDR3 spans 15 residues. Germline lookup yields CDR1 SEHNR and CDR2 FQNEAQ (reference sequence). The CDR3 spells CSSSFTGAYNEKLFF. In nucleotides, the CDR3 is TGTTCCAGCAGCTTCACAGGAGCCTATAATGAAAAACTGTTTTTT.

The chain links TRBV10-3 to TRBJ2-7; TRBD1 matches at 9 bases. The J segment lost 5 bases and the V segment lost 2 bases, leaving 10 bases of the junction unmatched. This CDR3 spans 16 amino acids. Germline values: CDR1 ENHRY, CDR2 SYGVKD. The DNA of the CDR3 is TGTGCCATCAGTGAGACACAGGGGGCGCCCTCTAACGAGCAGTACTTC. It yields the protein CAISETQGAPSNEQYF.

The rearrangement uses TRBV7-2 and TRBJ1-3; D may be TRBD1 (5 bases). Trimming pared 6 bases from V and 0 bases from J, leaving 15 bases between. Germline values: CDR1 SGHTA, CDR2 FQGNSA. This CDR3 has 16 amino acids. CDR3: CASRLQGTLSGNTIYF. CDR3 nucleotide sequence: TGTGCCAGCAGACTCCAGGGTACCCTCTCTGGAAACACCATATATTTT.

J is TRBJ1-2 and V is TRBV14, with 7 bases matching TRBD1. CDR3 size: 13 residues. From germline, CDR1 is SGHDN and CDR2 FVKESK. The trim removed 5 bases at V and 6 bases at J, leaving 6 bases unmatched. The CDR3 loop is CASSDRVQHGYTF. In DNA form, the CDR3 reads TGTGCCAGCAGCGACAGGGTTCAACATGGCTACACCTTC.

The V gene is TRBV4-3, the J gene TRBJ1-5; a possible D gene is TRBD1 (5 bases). This CDR3 is 15 amino acids long. The V gene's germline CDR1 is LGHNA and CDR2 YSLEER. With 0 bases removed from V and 4 bases from J, the gap between germline ends came to 10 bases. The CDR3 region is CASSQDIRTNQPQHF. The CDR3 DNA reads as TGCGCCAGCAGCCAAGATATCAGGACAAATCAGCCCCAGCATTTT.

This clone was seen just once. The rearrangement joins TRBV7-2 to TRBJ1-5; 8 nucleotides match TRBD1. With V trimmed by 1 base and J by 5 bases, 1 base remained unmatched. In germline, CDR1 is SGHTA, CDR2 FQGNSA. CDR3 length: 14 amino acids. The CDR3 DNA reads as TGTGCCAGCAGCTTAGGACAGGGGTATCAGCCCCAGCATTTT. Translating gives CASSLGQGYQPQHF.

The rearrangement uses TRBV11-1 and TRBJ2-5, with D perhaps matching TRBD1 (5 bases). The CDR3 spans 16 residues. The V end was cut by 7 bases, the J end by 4 bases, with 22 bases between. CDR1 and CDR2 (germline): SGHAT, FQDESV (reference sequence). For the CDR3, the DNA is TGTGCCAGCATGCACATAGACAGCGATACAAGAGAGACCCAGTACTTC. Translating it yields CASMHIDSDTRETQYF.

The chain is built from TRBV7-3 and TRBJ2-2; TRBD2 matches 9 bases. V lost 5 bases to trimming and J lost 6 bases; unmatched junction nucleotides: 7. Germline CDR1 SGHTA, CDR2 FQGTGA. CDR3 length: 15 residues. For the CDR3, the DNA is TGTGCCAGCAGCCGAAGCGGGGGGAGGGCCGGGGAGCTGTTTTTT. This gives the protein CASSRSGGRAGELFF.

The CDR3 sequence is CASLERGRFTDTQYF. In DNA, the CDR3 is TGTGCCAGCCTTGAGCGGGGGCGCTTCACAGATACGCAGTATTTT. The V gene is TRBV6-5, the J gene TRBJ2-3, with 8 bases aligning to TRBD2. This CDR3 has 15 residues. The V segment lost 8 bases and the J segment 2 bases; nucleotides outside the gene matches: 9. The germline V gene encodes CDR1 MNHEY and CDR2 SVGAGI.

The chain's CDR3 is CATSRGSVPGPNTGELFF. The CDR3 nucleotides are TGTGCCACCAGCAGAGGGTCCGTACCGGGTCCGAACACCGGGGAGCTGTTTTTT. The chain recombines TRBV15 with TRBJ2-2; D is undetermined. V was cut by 1 base and J by 0 bases, with 15 bases left in between. This CDR3 region has 18 residues. Germline CDR1 reads LNHNV; CDR2 reads YYDKDF (reference sequence).

On this clone itself: Other nucleotide sequences from this sample produce the same CDR3. The V and J genes are TRBV4-1 and TRBJ2-6; D is unresolved. Germline V CDR1 and CDR2: MGHRA, YSYEKL. CDR3 length equals 15 residues. V was clipped by 0 bases and J by 1 base, with 4 bases between them. CDR3 sequence reads: CASSQDSSGANVLTF. The CDR3 nucleotides are TGCGCCAGCAGCCAAGATTCATCTGGGGCCAACGTCCTGACTTTC.

This clone was picked up a small number of times. J is TRBJ2-1 and V is TRBV13; D is ambiguous. The germline V gene encodes CDR1 PRHDT and CDR2 FYEKMQ (reference sequence). Trimming removed 0 bases from V and 5 bases from J, with 8 bases in between. The CDR3 length is 14 residues. The chain's CDR3 is CASSLGRQHNEQFF. The DNA of the CDR3 is TGTGCCAGCAGCTTAGGCAGACAACACAATGAGCAGTTCTTC.

The chain joins TRBV5-1 to TRBJ2-5, with 10 bases identical to TRBD1. V lost 0 bases and J lost 1; bases outside the gene matches: 3. This CDR3 comprises 16 residues. Germline CDR1 reads SGHRS; CDR2 reads YFSETQ. As DNA, the CDR3 is TGCGCCAGCAGCTTGGCTGGGACAGGGGTCCAAGAGACCCAGTACTTC. Translating gives CASSLAGTGVQETQYF.

This chain connects TRBV4-1 to TRBJ2-5; 7 nucleotides match TRBD1. Losses at the gene ends were 2 bases for V and 3 bases for J; bases not matched to a gene: 3. Germline lookup yields CDR1 MGHRA and CDR2 YSYEKL. The CDR3 spans 14 residues. The CDR3 DNA follows: TGCGCCAGCAGCCAACCCGGGACAGAAGAGACCCAGTACTTC. Translation: CASSQPGTEETQYF.

This chain uses TRBV5-1 with TRBJ1-6, with a possible D match to TRBD1 (5 bases). Per germline, CDR1 SGHRS and CDR2 YFSETQ. The CDR3 runs to 17 residues. Trimming took 4 bases from V and 7 from J, leaving 21 bases between them. The CDR3 sequence is CASSPSPLSTVNSPLHF. The DNA for the CDR3 is TGCGCCAGCAGCCCGTCCCCCCTATCGACAGTCAATTCACCCCTCCACTTT.

The chain recombines TRBV7-2 with TRBJ2-5, with TRBD2 matching over 13 bases. From germline, CDR1 is SGHTA and CDR2 FQGNSA. The trim removed 4 bases at V and 4 bases at J, leaving 6 bases unmatched. The CDR3 has 16 residues. CDR3 bases: TGTGCCAGCAGCTCAACTAGCGGGGGGGCTACAGAGACCCAGTACTTC. Protein: CASSSTSGGATETQYF.

This chain joins TRBV6-5 and TRBJ1-3, with unresolved D. Trimming pared 2 bases from V and 4 bases from J, leaving 9 bases between. CDR1 and CDR2 (germline): MNHEY, SVGAGI. The CDR3 has 14 residues. In DNA form, the CDR3 reads TGTGCCAGCAGTTACGATGGGCCGGGAAACACCATATATTTT. This sequence encodes CASSYDGPGNTIYF.

The chain couples TRBV5-4 to TRBJ2-5; a weak D match, TRBD1 (5 bases). Germline V gene lookup returns CDR1 SGHNT and CDR2 YYREEE (reference sequence). V lost 4 bases and J 3 bases, leaving 13 bases between the germline ends. This CDR3 is 14 amino acids long. DNA of the CDR3: TGTGCCAGCAGCCGTCAACTGACAGAAGAGACCCAGTACTTC. Protein product: CASSRQLTEETQYF. Using reference TRBV5-4 and TRBJ2-5 for the parts outside the CDR3, the full variable domain is ETGVTQSPTHLIKTRGQQVTLRCSSQSGHNTVSWYQQALGQGPQFIFQYYREEENGRGNFPPRFSGLQFPNYSSELNVNALELDDSALYLCASSRQLTEETQYFGPGTRLLVL.

The chain couples TRBV6-5 to TRBJ2-2; D is undetermined. Trimming stripped 0 bases from V and 6 bases from J, with 5 bases between. Germline V gene data show CDR1 as MNHEY and CDR2 as SVGAGI. CDR3 size: 13 residues. CDR3 nucleotide sequence: TGTGCCAGCAGTTACTCACGGGCCGGGGAGCTGTTTTTT. Its protein is CASSYSRAGELFF.

The CDR3 here is CASSSGQGGTTEAFF. In DNA form, the CDR3 reads TGTGCCAGCAGCTCGGGACAGGGCGGGACCACTGAAGCTTTCTTT. This chain links TRBV11-2 with TRBJ1-1; 9 bases agree with TRBD1. J lost 4 bases, V lost 4 bases, and 7 bases had no gene match. The CDR3 totals 15 residues. Germline V lookup: CDR1 SGHAT, CDR2 FQNNGV.

This chain uses TRBV30 with TRBJ1-1, with 8 bases identical to TRBD1. The J segment lost 3 bases and the V segment lost 1 base, leaving 4 bases of the junction unmatched. CDR1 is GTSNPN and CDR2 is SVGIG in the germline V gene (reference sequence). The CDR3 sequence is 14 residues long. The CDR3 loop is CAWSADRVYTEAFF. CDR3 sequence (DNA): TGTGCCTGGAGTGCGGACAGGGTTTACACTGAAGCTTTCTTT.

The chain carries TRBV11-2 and TRBJ2-2; 7 nucleotides align to TRBD1. V lost 4 bases, J lost 3 bases, and 8 bases stayed unmatched. The length of the CDR3 is 16 residues. Looked up from germline, CDR1 is SGHAT and CDR2 is FQNNGV. The CDR3 DNA is TGTGCCAGCAGCTCTCCCGGGACAGCTTACACCGGGGAGCTGTTTTTT. Protein: CASSSPGTAYTGELFF.